This T cell receptor (beta chain) originates from a study of lymphopenia after photon versus proton radiotherapy (dated by TCRdb to between 2019 and 2020). With respect to the entire study: Photon and proton radiation therapy were compared by the study for their immunological effects in patients with gastrointestinal tumors who developed high-grade lymphopenia. A cohort of under 25 patients with gastrointestinal tumors who received either photon or proton therapy and subsequently developed lymphopenia was included. The study was designed to characterize how the impact on the immune system differs between the two radiation modalities. Here is what the overall study found, with its caveats: After the lymphocyte count nadir, oligoclonal expansion, especially of CD8+ Temra cells, was observed in photon-treated repertoires, and the drop in diversity was driven by this expansion. During treatment, patients who received proton therapy stayed relatively stable, whereas patients who received photon therapy lost naive T cells and TCR diversity and gained effector/memory populations. Across the cohort, a larger post-nadir drop in TCR diversity was inversely correlated with overall survival time among patients who died. The authors looked at the survival association only in patients who died, and they framed better survival with proton therapy as a possibility rather than a demonstrated result.

Regarding this clone: Its cognate antigen has yet to be identified. Per-base qualities were not stored, and no clone one base away is much larger.

The trim is 4 bases for V and 4 bases for J, with a gap of 7 bases between the germline ends. Taken from the germline V gene (reference sequence), the CDR1 and CDR2 loops are SGHAT and FQDESV. The CDR3 starts with the cysteine, ends with the phenylalanine, and has 12 residues. Only the CDR3 region is kept as DNA, spanning 36 bases read in frame from base 1. The library was produced with the immunoSEQ multiplex PCR assay. Alongside multiparametric flow cytometry, deep sequencing of rearranged TCR beta loci was used to profile the T cell repertoires. TCRdb obtained this table from immuneACCESS and retained in-frame rearrangements with V and J assigned. These tables miss some clones; where compared with another copy, unresolved V genes account for less than half of the shortfall, and the remainder is unexplained. For this sample the table gives under 70,000 clones, of which 85% to 95% were detected only once. Over 2% of the sample is taken by the ten largest.

The chain was built from TRBV11-1 and TRBJ1-1; too little of a D gene remains to name it. Here the sequenced sample was peripheral blood, taken from a patient treated with photon-based radiotherapy. This sequence was found in a woman between 35 and 50 years old with cholangiocarcinoma. The CDR3: CASSSAITEAFF. The DNA sequence follows: TGTGCCAGCAGCTCGGCCATCACTGAAGCTTTCTTT.